This T cell receptor (beta chain) was captured in a study of PD-1 blockade in classical Hodgkin lymphoma. Whole-study results and caveats: Reported baseline diversity: healthy donors highest, relapsed/refractory patients lowest.

Time point defined: cycle 4 day 1 (C4D1), after five to seven weeks of nivolumab. All the patients suffered relapse after autologous stem cell transplantation, and brentuximab vedotin exposure differed. Best responses fell into complete response, partial response or progressive disease. A remark on this clone: Its antigen is still unknown.

The CDR3 loop spans 14 amino acids. V was cut by 0 bases and J by 5 bases, with 9 bases left in between. Germline values: CDR1 MGHRA, CDR2 YSYEKL. The method was immunoSEQ multiplex PCR; TCRdb's version includes in-frame clones alone and lacks a portion of them. The sample has about 60,000 clones, approximately 92% seen once; the top ten hold approximately 8%. J is TRBJ2-3 and V is TRBV4-1; no reliable D call. The source of this sequence is a human donor with classical Hodgkin lymphoma. The sample consisted of peripheral blood mononuclear cells (PBMCs), taken before the fourth cycle of nivolumab. The chain's CDR3 is CASSQDSARDTQYF. DNA for the CDR3: TGCGCCAGCAGCCAAGACTCGGCCCGAGATACGCAGTATTTT.